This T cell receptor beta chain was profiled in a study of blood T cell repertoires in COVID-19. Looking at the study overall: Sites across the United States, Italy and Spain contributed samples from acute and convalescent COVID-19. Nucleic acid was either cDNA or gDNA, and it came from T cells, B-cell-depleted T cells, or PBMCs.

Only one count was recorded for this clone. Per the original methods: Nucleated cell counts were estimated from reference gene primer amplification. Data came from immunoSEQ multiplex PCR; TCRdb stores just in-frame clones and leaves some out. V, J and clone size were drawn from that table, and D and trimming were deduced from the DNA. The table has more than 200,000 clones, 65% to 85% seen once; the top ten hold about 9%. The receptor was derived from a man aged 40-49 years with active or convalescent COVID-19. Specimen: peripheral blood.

CDR3 coding DNA: TGTGCCAGCAGCCTTTCGGTGGTGCGGGAAGCCTTCTCCTATGGCTACACCTTC. Its protein is CASSLSVVREAFSYGYTF. The chain employs TRBV5-6 and TRBJ1-2; D gene ambiguous. CDR1 and CDR2 (germline): SGHDT, YYEEEE. V dropped 4 bases and J dropped 4 bases, with 26 bases sitting between them. This CDR3 comprises 18 residues. The full variable domain, its missing parts supplied by reference TRBV5-6 and TRBJ1-2, is DAGVTQSPTHLIKTRGQQVTLRCSPKSGHDTVSWYQQALGQGPQFIFQYYEEEERQRGNFPDRFSGHQFPNYSSELNVNALLLGDSALYLCASSLSVVREAFSYGYTFGSGTRLTVV.